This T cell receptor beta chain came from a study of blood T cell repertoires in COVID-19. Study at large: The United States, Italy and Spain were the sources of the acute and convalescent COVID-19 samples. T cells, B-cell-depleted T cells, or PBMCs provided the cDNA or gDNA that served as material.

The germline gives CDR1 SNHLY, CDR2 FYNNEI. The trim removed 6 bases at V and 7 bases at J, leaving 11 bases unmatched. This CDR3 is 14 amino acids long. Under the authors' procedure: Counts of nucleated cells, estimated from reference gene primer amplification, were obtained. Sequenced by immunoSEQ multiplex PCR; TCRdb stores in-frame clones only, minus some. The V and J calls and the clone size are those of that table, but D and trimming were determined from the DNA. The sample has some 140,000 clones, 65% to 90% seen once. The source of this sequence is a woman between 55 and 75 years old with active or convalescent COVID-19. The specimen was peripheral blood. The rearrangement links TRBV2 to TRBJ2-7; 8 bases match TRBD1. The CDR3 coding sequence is TGTGCCAGCAGCCTAGAGGACAGGGTAGGGGAGCAGTACTTC. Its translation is CASSLEDRVGEQYF. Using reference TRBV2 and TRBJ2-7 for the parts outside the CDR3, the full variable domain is EPEVTQTPSHQVTQMGQEVILRCVPISNHLYFYWYRQILGQKVEFLVSFYNNEISEKSEIFDDQFSVERPDGSNFTLKIRSTKLEDSAMYFCASSLEDRVGEQYFGPGTRLTVT.